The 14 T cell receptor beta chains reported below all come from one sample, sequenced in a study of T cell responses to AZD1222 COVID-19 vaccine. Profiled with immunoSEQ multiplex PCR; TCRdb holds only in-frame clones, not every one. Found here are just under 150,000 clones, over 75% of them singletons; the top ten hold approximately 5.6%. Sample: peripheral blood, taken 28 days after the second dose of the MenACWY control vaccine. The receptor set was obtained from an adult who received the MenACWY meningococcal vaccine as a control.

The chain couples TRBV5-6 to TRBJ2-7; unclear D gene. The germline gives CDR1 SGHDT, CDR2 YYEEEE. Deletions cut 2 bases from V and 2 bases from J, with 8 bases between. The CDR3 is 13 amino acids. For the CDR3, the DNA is TGTGCCAGCAGCTTCAAGCGAACCTACGAGCAGTACTTC. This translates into CASSFKRTYEQYF.

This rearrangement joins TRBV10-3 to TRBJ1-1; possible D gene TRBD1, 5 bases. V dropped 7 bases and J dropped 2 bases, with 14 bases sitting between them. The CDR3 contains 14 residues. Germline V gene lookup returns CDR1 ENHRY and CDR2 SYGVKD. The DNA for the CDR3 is TGTGCCATCAAATCTTACGGGGCTAACACTGAAGCTTTCTTT. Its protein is CAIKSYGANTEAFF.

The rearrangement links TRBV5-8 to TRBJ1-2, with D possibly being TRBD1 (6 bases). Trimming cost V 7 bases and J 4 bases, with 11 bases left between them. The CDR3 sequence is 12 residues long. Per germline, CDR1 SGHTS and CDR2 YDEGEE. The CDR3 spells CASPRDTYGYTF. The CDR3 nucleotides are TGTGCCAGCCCCCGGGACACCTATGGCTACACCTTC.

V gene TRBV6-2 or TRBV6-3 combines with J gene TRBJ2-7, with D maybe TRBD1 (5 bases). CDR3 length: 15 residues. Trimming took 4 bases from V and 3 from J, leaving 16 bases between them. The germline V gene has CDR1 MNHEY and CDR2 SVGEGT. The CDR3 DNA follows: TGTGCCAGCAGTTCCCCTGGCAGGGCAGACTACGAGCAGTACTTC. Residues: CASSSPGRADYEQYF.

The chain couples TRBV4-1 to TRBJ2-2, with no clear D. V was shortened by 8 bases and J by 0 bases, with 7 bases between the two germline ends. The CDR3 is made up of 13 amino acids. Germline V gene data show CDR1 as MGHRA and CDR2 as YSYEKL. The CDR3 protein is CASLAANTGELFF. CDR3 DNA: TGCGCCAGCTTGGCAGCGAACACCGGGGAGCTGTTTTTT.

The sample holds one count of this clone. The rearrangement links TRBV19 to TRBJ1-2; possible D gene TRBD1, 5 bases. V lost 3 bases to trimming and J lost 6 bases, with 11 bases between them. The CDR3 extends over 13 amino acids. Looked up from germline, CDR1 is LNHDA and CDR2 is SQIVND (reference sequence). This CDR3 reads CASSILDTDGYTF. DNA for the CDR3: TGTGCCAGTAGTATTCTGGACACCGATGGCTACACCTTC.

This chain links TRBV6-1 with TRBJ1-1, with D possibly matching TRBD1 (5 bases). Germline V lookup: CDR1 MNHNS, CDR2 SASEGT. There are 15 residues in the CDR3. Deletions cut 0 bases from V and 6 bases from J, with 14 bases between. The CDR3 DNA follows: TGTGCCAGCAGTGAAGCGCGGGGGGGGACGGCTGAAGCTTTCTTT. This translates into CASSEARGGTAEAFF.

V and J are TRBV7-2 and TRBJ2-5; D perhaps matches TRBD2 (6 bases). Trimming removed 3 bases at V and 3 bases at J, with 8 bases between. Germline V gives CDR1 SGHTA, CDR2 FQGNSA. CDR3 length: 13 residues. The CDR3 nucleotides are TGTGCCAGCAGCTTGGGGGGAAAAGAGACCCAGTACTTC. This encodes CASSLGGKETQYF.

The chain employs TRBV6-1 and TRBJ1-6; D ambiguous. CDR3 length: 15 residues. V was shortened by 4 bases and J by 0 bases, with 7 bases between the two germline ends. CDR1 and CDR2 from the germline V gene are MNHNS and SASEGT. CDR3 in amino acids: CASSAASSYNSPLHF. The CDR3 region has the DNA TGTGCCAGCAGTGCGGCGAGCTCCTATAATTCACCCCTCCACTTT.

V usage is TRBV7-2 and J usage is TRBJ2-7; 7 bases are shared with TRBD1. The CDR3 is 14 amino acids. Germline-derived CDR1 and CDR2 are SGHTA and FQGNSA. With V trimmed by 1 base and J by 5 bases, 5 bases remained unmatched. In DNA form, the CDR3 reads TGTGCCAGCAGCTTAGACAGGGGATGGAACGAGCAGTACTTC. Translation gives CASSLDRGWNEQYF.

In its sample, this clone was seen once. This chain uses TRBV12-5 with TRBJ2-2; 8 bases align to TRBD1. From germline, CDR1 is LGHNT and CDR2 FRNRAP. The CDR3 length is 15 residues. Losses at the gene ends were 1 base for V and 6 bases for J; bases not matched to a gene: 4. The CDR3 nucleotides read TGTGCTAGTGGTTTGGGACAGGGGTTCCCCGGGGAGCTGTTTTTT. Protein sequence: CASGLGQGFPGELFF.

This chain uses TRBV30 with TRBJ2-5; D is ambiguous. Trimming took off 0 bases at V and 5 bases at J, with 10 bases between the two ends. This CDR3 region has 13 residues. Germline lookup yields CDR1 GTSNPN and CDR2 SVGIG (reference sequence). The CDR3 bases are TGTGCCTGGAGTGTACAACACCGGGAGACCCAGTACTTC. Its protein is CAWSVQHRETQYF.

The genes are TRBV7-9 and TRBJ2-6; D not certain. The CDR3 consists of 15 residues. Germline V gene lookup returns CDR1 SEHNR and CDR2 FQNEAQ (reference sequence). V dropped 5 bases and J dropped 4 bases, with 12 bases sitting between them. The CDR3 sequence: CASSKPFEGANVLTF. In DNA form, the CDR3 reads TGTGCCAGCAGCAAGCCGTTCGAGGGGGCCAACGTCCTGACTTTC.

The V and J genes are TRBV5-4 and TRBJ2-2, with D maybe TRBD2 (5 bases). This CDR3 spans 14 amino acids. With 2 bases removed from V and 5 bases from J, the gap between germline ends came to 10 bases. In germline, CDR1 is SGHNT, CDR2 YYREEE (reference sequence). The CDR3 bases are TGTGCCAGCAGCTTCCAAAGGACTACCGGGGAGCTGTTTTTT. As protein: CASSFQRTTGELFF.